This T cell receptor (beta chain) was retrieved from a study of blood T cells in healthy people across ages. Overall study results and limits: Fewer expanded clones and more diversity marked long-lived versus aged donors. Age brought a roughly linear fall in TCR beta diversity measured per million T cells. With unsorted PBMCs, a conclusive comparison of naive versus antigen-experienced cells was not possible.

At least 6 million PBMCs were isolated per sample. A J-beta primer mix and a sample-barcoded 5' primer were used in a second PCR of roughly 6 to 11 cycles. TCRdb analysed the 5' RACE reads with MiXCR anew, one entry per CDR3 protein. Counted here are fewer than 2 million distinct CDR3 sequences, about two fifths occurring once; the ten biggest clones make up roughly 23%. About this clonotype: Its antigen is not identified.

V was pared by 7 bases and J by 8 bases, with 11 bases between. The germline gives CDR1 DFQATT, CDR2 SNEGSKA (reference sequence). The CDR3 sequence is 11 residues long. Material for sequencing was blood. This chain joins TRBV20-1 and TRBJ1-4; tentative D call: TRBD1 (6 bases). The TCR was taken from a human donor in good health. CDR3 loop: CSVGGREKLFF. The CDR3 DNA follows: TGCAGTGTGGGGGGGCGCGAAAAACTGTTTTTT.